The 9 T cell receptor beta chains reported below all come from one sample, sequenced in a study of blood T cell repertoires in COVID-19. Generated by immunoSEQ multiplex PCR, the TCRdb table keeps only in-frame clones and is missing some. The table has 54,000 or so clones, more than 70% seen once; the top ten hold 20% to 25%. What was sequenced was peripheral blood. These receptors were obtained from a woman older than 75 with acute or convalescent COVID-19.

This clone was counted a single time. The chain links TRBV3-1 (or the pseudogene TRBV3-2) to TRBJ1-3; 7 nucleotides align to TRBD1. The CDR3 extends over 17 amino acids. The germline CDR1 and CDR2 sequences are LGHDT and YNNKEL (reference sequence). Unmatched junction bases numbered 9, after V lost 3 bases and J lost 1 base. As DNA, the CDR3 is TGTGCCAGCAGCCACTCAGGGGGGAGTGGGTCTGGAAACACCATATATTTT. Translated, it gives CASSHSGGSGSGNTIYF.

The chain carries TRBV4-2 and TRBJ1-4; no clear D gene. The length of the CDR3 is 15 residues. CDR1 and CDR2 from the germline V gene are LGHNA and YNFKEQ. Trimming removed 1 base from V and 8 bases from J, with 14 bases in between. The CDR3 here is CASSQGAAEGEKLFF. CDR3 in DNA: TGTGCCAGCAGCCAAGGGGCCGCGGAGGGCGAAAAACTGTTTTTT.

The chain has TRBV10-1 and TRBJ2-2; TRBD1 might be the D (6 bases). CDR1 is WNHNN, CDR2 SYGVQD, per germline (reference sequence). The length of the CDR3 is 13 residues. Trimming removed 7 bases at V and 5 bases at J, with 11 bases between. This CDR3 reads CASTGQGTGELFF. CDR3 DNA sequence: TGCGCCAGCACCGGCCAGGGGACCGGGGAGCTGTTTTTT.

The J gene is TRBJ1-3, the V gene TRBV9; D may be TRBD1 (5 bases). V lost 4 bases and J lost 2, with 19 bases in between. CDR1 and CDR2 from the germline V gene are SGDLS and YYNGEE. CDR3 length equals 17 residues. The CDR3 region is CASSPRDSQWTGNTIYF. The DNA of the CDR3 is TGTGCCAGCAGCCCCCGGGACTCCCAGTGGACTGGAAACACCATATATTTT.

The genes are TRBV27 and TRBJ1-1; perhaps TRBD1 as D (5 bases). CDR1 is MNHEY and CDR2 is SMNVEV in the germline V gene (reference sequence). The CDR3 loop spans 15 amino acids. Trimming removed 5 bases from V and 1 base from J, with 14 bases in between. CDR3 bases: TGTGCCAGCAGTAAGTCCCCGACAGCGAACACTGAAGCTTTCTTT. Amino acid sequence: CASSKSPTANTEAFF.

This clone was seen only a few times. The chain uses TRBV7-8 and TRBJ1-3; possibly TRBD1 for D (6 bases). This CDR3 has 14 amino acids. Germline CDR1 reads SGHVS; CDR2 reads FQNEAQ. Trimming cost V 5 bases and J 2 bases, with 10 bases left between them. CDR3 residues: CASSLGTTGNTIYF. CDR3 nucleotide sequence: TGTGCCAGCAGCCTGGGGACAACTGGAAACACCATATATTTT.

CDR3 DNA: TGTGCCACCTCGCGCGAGGGAGCGAACACTGAAGCTTTCTTT. Translated: CATSREGANTEAFF. The genes are TRBV27 and TRBJ1-1; D gene unclear. The length of the CDR3 is 14 residues. V was shortened by 10 bases and J by 1 base, with 16 bases between the two germline ends. Germline V gene lookup returns CDR1 MNHEY and CDR2 SMNVEV (reference sequence).

CDR3 sequence (DNA): TGTGCCAGCAGCTTACAACAGGGCGGCTACAATGAGCAGTTCTTC. This translates into CASSLQQGGYNEQFF. V gene TRBV7-9 combines with J gene TRBJ2-1; a possible D gene is TRBD1 (6 bases). This CDR3 contains 15 residues. Trimming shortened V by 2 bases and J by 3 bases, and 11 bases separated the two germline ends. The V gene's germline CDR1 is SEHNR and CDR2 FQNEAQ (reference sequence).

The chain uses TRBV2 and TRBJ1-1, with D possibly matching TRBD1 (6 bases). The CDR3 extends over 13 amino acids. Trimming took off 7 bases at V and 2 bases at J, with 11 bases between the two ends. Germline CDR1 reads SNHLY; CDR2 reads FYNNEI. The CDR3 protein is CASKRQVNTEAFF. The DNA of the CDR3 is TGTGCCAGCAAAAGACAGGTAAACACTGAAGCTTTCTTT. Variable domain in full (rest from reference TRBV2 and TRBJ1-1): EPEVTQTPSHQVTQMGQEVILRCVPISNHLYFYWYRQILGQKVEFLVSFYNNEISEKSEIFDDQFSVERPDGSNFTLKIRSTKLEDSAMYFCASKRQVNTEAFFGQGTRLTVV.